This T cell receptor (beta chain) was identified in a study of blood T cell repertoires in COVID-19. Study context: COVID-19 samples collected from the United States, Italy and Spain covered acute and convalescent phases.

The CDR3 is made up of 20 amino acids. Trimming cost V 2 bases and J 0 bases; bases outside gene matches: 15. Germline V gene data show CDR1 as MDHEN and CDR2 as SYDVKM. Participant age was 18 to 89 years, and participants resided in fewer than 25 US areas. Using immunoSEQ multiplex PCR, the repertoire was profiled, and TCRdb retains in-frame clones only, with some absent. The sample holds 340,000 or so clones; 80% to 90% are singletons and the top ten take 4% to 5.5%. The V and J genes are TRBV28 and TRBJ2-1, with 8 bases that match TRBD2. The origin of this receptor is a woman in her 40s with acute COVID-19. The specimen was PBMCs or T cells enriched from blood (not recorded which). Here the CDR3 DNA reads TGTGCCAGCAGTTTACCCCAGTTGTTCAGCGCGGGGGGCTCCTACAATGAGCAGTTCTTC. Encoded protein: CASSLPQLFSAGGSYNEQFF. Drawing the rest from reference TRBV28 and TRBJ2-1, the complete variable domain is DVKVTQSSRYLVKRTGEKVFLECVQDMDHENMFWYRQDPGLGLRLIYFSYDVKMKEKGDIPEGYSVSREKKERFSLILESASTNQTSMYLCASSLPQLFSAGGSYNEQFFGPGTRLTVL.